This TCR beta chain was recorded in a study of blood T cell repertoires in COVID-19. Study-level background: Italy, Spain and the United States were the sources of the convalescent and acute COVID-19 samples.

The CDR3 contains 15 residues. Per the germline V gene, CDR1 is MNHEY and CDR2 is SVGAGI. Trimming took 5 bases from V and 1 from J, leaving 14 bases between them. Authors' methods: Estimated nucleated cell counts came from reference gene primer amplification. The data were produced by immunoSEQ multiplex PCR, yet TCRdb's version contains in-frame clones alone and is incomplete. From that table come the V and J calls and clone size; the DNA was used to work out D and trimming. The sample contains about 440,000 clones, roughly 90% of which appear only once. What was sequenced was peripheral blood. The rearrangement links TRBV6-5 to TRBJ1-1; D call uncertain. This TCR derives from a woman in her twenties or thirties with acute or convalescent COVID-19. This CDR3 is CASSTLAPGNTEAFF. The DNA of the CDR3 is TGTGCCAGCAGTACCCTCGCACCCGGGAACACTGAAGCTTTCTTT.